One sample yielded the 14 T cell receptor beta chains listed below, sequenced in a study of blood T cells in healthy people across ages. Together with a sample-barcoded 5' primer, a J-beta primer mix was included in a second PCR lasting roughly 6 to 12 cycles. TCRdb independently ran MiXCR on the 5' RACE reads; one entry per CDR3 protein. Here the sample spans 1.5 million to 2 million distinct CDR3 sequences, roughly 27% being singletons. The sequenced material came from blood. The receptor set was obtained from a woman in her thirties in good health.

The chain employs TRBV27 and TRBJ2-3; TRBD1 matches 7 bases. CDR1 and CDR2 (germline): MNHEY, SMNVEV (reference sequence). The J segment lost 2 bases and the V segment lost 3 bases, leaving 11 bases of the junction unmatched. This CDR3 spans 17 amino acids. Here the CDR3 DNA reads TGTGCCAGCAGTTTCGAGCCGAGGGGGCGGCCCACAGATACGCAGTATTTT. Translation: CASSFEPRGRPTDTQYF.

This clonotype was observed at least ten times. The CDR3 DNA sequence: TGTGCCAGCAGTTTAAGGGGATCTACAGATACGCAGTATTTT. Translating gives CASSLRGSTDTQYF. The chain is built from TRBV12-3 or TRBV12-4 and TRBJ2-3; the D gene is possibly TRBD1 (5 bases). The length of the CDR3 is 14 residues. V was clipped by 2 bases and J by 3 bases, with 9 bases between them.

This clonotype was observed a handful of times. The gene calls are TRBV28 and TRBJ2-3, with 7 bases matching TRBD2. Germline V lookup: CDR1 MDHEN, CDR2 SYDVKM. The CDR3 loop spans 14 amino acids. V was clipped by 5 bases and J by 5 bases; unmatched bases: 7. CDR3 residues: CASSGLERQDTQYF. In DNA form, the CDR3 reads TGTGCCAGCAGTGGACTAGAGAGACAAGATACGCAGTATTTT.

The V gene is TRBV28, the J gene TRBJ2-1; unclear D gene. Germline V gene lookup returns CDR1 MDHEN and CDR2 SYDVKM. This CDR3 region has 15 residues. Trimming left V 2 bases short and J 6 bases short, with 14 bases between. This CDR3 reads CASSLRLGPRNEQFF. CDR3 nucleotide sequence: TGTGCCAGCAGTTTAAGGCTAGGACCCCGCAATGAGCAGTTCTTC.

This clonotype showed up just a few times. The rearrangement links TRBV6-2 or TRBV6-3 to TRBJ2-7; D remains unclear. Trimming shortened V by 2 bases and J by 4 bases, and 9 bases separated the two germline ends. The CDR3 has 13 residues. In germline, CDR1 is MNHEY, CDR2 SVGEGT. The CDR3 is CASSYASYYEQYF. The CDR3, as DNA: TGTGCCAGCAGTTACGCTAGTTATTACGAGCAGTACTTC.

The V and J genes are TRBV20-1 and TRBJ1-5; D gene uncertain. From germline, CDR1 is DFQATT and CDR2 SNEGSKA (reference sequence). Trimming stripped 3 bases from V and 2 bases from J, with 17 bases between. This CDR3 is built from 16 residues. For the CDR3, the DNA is TGCAGTGCTAGTCGGACGACCCCGTTCGGCAATCAGCCCCAGCATTTT. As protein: CSASRTTPFGNQPQHF.

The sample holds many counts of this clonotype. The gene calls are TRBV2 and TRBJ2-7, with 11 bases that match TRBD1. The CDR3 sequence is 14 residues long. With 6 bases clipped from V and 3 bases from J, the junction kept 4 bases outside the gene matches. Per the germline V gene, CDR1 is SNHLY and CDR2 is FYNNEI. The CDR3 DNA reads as TGTGCCAGCAGAACCGGGACAGGGGGCTACGAGCAGTACTTC. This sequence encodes CASRTGTGGYEQYF.

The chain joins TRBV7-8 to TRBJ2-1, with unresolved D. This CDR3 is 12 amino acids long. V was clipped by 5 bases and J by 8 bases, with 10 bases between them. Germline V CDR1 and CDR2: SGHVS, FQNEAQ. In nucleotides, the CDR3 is TGTGCCAGCAGCCGACTGGGTTATGAGCAGTTCTTC. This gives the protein CASSRLGYEQFF.

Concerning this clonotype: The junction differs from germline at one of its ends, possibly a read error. CDR3 bases: TGTGCCAGCTTGGGGACAGGAAACTGTGGCTACACCTTC. It encodes CASLGTGNCGYTF. The J gene is TRBJ1-2, the V gene TRBV18, with 8 positions matching TRBD1. The CDR3 sequence is 13 residues long. The V gene's germline CDR1 is KGHSH and CDR2 LQKENI. Complete variable domain (other parts from reference TRBV18 and TRBJ1-2): NAGVMQNPRHLVRRRGQEARLRCSPMKGHSHVYWYRQLPEEGLKFMVYLQKENIIDESGMPKERFSAEFPKEGPSILRIQQVVRGDSAAYFCASLGTGNCGYTFGSGTRLTVV.

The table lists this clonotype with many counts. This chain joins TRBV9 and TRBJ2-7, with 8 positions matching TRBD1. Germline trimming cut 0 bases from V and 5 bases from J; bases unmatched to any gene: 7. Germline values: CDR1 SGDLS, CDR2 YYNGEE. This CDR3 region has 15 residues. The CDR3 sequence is CASSVGTGYKDEQYF. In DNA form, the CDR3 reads TGTGCCAGCAGCGTAGGGACAGGGTATAAGGACGAGCAGTACTTC.

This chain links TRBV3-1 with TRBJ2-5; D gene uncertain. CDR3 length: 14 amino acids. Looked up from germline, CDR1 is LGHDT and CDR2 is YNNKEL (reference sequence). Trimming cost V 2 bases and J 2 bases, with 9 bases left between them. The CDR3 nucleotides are TGTGCCAGCAGCCAAAGTGGGAATCAAGAGACCCAGTACTTC. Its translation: CASSQSGNQETQYF.

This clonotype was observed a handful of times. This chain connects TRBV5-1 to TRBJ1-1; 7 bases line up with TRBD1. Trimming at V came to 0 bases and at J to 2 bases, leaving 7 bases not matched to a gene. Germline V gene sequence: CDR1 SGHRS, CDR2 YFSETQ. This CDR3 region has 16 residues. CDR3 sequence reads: CASSLAPTGPNTEAFF. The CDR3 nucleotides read TGCGCCAGCAGCTTGGCCCCGACAGGGCCCAACACTGAAGCTTTCTTT.

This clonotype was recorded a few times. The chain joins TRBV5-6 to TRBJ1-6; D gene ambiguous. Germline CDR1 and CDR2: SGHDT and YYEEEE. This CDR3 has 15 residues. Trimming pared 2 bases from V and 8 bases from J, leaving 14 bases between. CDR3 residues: CASSLGGVRDSPLHF. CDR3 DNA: TGTGCCAGCAGCTTAGGCGGAGTTCGAGATTCACCCCTCCACTTT. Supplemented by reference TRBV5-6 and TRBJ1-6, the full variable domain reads DAGVTQSPTHLIKTRGQQVTLRCSPKSGHDTVSWYQQALGQGPQFIFQYYEEEERQRGNFPDRFSGHQFPNYSSELNVNALLLGDSALYLCASSLGGVRDSPLHFGNGTRLTVT.

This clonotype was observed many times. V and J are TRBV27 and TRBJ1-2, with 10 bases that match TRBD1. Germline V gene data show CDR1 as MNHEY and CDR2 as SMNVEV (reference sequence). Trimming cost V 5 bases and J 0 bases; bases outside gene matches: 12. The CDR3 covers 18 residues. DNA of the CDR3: TGTGCCAGCAGTCCAACCCCGACAGGGGGCGTATCTAACTATGGCTACACCTTC. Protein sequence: CASSPTPTGGVSNYGYTF.